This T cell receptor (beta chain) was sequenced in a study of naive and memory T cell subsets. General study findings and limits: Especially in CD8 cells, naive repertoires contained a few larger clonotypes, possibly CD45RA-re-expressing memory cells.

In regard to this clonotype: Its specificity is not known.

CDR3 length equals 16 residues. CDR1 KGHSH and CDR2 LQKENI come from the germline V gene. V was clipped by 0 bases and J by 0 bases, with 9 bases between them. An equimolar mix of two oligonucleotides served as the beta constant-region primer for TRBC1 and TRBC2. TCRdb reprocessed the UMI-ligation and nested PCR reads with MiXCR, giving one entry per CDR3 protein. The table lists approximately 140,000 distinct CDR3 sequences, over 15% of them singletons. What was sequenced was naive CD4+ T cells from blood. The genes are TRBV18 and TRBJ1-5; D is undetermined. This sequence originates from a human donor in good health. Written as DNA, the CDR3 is TGTGCCAGCTCACCACCGGGAGCGGGTAGCAATCAGCCCCAGCATTTT. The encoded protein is CASSPPGAGSNQPQHF.